The T cell receptor beta chain under discussion was sequenced for a study of cytotoxic CD8 clonotypes in ibrutinib-treated CLL. In germline, CDR1 is LNHDA, CDR2 SQIVND (reference sequence). This CDR3 region has 14 residues. Only in-frame clones appear in the TCRdb table, and some are missing; sequencing was by immunoSEQ multiplex PCR. The sample comprises fewer than 400,000 clones, 60% to 80% of which are singletons, and 5% to 6.5% rests with the top ten. A word on this clone: One junction end does not reproduce the germline sequence, and a read error may be involved.

The specimen was PBMCs, collected after 36 months of ibrutinib treatment. The receptor's source is a human donor with chronic lymphocytic leukemia. The chain joins TRBV19 to TRBJ2-7, with a weak D call TRBD1 (7 bases). The CDR3 DNA is TGTGCCAGTAGGCTAGCGAGGGGGCTTTACGAGCAATACTTC. It encodes CASRLARGLYEQYF.